This is a list of T cell receptor beta chains from one sample in a study of blood T cell repertoires in COVID-19. This table comes from immunoSEQ multiplex PCR, and its TCRdb copy is limited to in-frame clones, with some not included. The profile covers 200,000 to 250,000 clones, with around 81% appearing a single time and about 7% taken by the ten largest. The sample taken for sequencing was PBMCs or T cells enriched from blood (not recorded which). Receptors originate from a woman aged 40 to 50 with acute COVID-19. Each CDR3 is given with its conserved first and last residue. Fields, in order: clone size, V gene, J gene, D gene, CDR3 protein, CDR3 DNA. A D gene is named only where the DNA matches it firmly. Expanded clones get a size class; other rows say once, few or many, or leave the size out.

size: NA
V: TRBV5-5
J: TRBJ1-3
D: NA
CDR3: CASRQDSGNTIYF
DNA: TGTGCCAGCCGACAGGACTCTGGAAACACCATATATTTT

size: NA
V: TRBV24-1
J: TRBJ2-2
D: TRBD2
CDR3: CATSKGLAIGNTGELFF
DNA: TGTGCCACCAGCAAGGGACTAGCGATTGGTAACACCGGGGAGCTGTTTTTT

size: NA
V: TRBV5-6
J: TRBJ1-5
D: NA
CDR3: CASSLGVGQGYQPQHF
DNA: TGTGCCAGCAGCTTGGGCGTCGGGCAGGGCTATCAGCCCCAGCATTTT

size: NA
V: TRBV24-1
J: TRBJ1-4
D: TRBD1
CDR3: CATSEGQGPNEKLFF
DNA: TGTGCCACCAGTGAGGGACAGGGCCCTAATGAAAAACTGTTTTTT

size: NA
V: TRBV7-9
J: TRBJ1-5
D: TRBD1
CDR3: CASSAGQGGQPQHF
DNA: TGTGCCAGCAGCGCCGGACAGGGAGGTCAGCCCCAGCATTTT

size: NA
V: TRBV10-3
J: TRBJ2-2
D: NA
CDR3: CAISDGQSATGELFF
DNA: TGTGCCATCAGTGATGGGCAGTCCGCCACCGGGGAGCTGTTTTTT

size: NA
V: TRBV5-1
J: TRBJ2-3
D: TRBD1
CDR3: CASRQGAQADTQYF
DNA: TGCGCCAGCCGACAGGGGGCGCAGGCAGATACGCAGTATTTT

size: NA
V: TRBV4-3
J: TRBJ2-7
D: NA
CDR3: CASSQDRQGEQYF
DNA: TGCGCCAGCAGCCAAGATCGGCAGGGAGAGCAGTACTTC

size: few
V: TRBV30
J: TRBJ1-5
D: NA
CDR3: CAWTNRDDQPQHF
DNA: TGTGCCTGGACAAACAGGGACGATCAGCCCCAGCATTTT

size: many
V: TRBV6-5
J: TRBJ2-7
D: NA
CDR3: CASSRQKSYEQYF
DNA: TGTGCCAGCAGTCGACAGAAGTCCTACGAGCAGTACTTC

size: few
V: TRBV6-5
J: TRBJ1-2
D: NA
CDR3: CASSTGTVPFYTF
DNA: TGTGCCAGCAGCACCGGGACTGTCCCTTTCTACACCTTC

size: NA
V: TRBV30
J: TRBJ2-7
D: NA
CDR3: CAWSVGGTGYEQYF
DNA: TGTGCCTGGAGTGTAGGAGGGACTGGCTACGAGCAGTACTTC

size: NA
V: TRBV14
J: TRBJ2-7
D: TRBD2
CDR3: CASSSLSTAGVAYEQYF
DNA: TGTGCCAGCAGCTCTCTCAGTACTGCGGGAGTGGCCTACGAGCAGTACTTC

size: NA
V: TRBV10-3
J: TRBJ1-4
D: TRBD1
CDR3: CAISVGTDGEKLFF
DNA: TGTGCCATCAGTGTCGGGACAGATGGTGAAAAACTGTTTTTT

size: NA
V: TRBV10-3
J: TRBJ1-2
D: NA
CDR3: CAISGDRNYGYTF
DNA: TGTGCCATCAGCGGAGACAGGAACTATGGCTACACCTTC

size: NA
V: TRBV21-1
J: TRBJ1-5
D: NA
CDR3: CASSKERRAPPIHQPQHF
DNA: TGTGCCAGCAGCAAAGAAAGGAGGGCCCCACCTATCCATCAGCCCCAGCATTTT

size: NA
V: TRBV19
J: TRBJ1-5
D: NA
CDR3: CASSSAIQGNQPQHF
DNA: TGTGCCAGTAGTTCGGCGATTCAGGGCAATCAGCCCCAGCATTTT

size: NA
V: TRBV5-6
J: TRBJ1-4
D: NA
CDR3: CASSLAGPGEKLFF
DNA: TGTGCCAGCAGCTTGGCTGGGCCCGGTGAAAAACTGTTTTTT

size: NA
V: TRBV28
J: TRBJ1-5
D: NA
CDR3: CAIRAMNQPQHF
DNA: TGTGCCATCAGAGCAATGAATCAGCCCCAGCATTTT

size: NA
V: TRBV28
J: TRBJ1-5
D: NA
CDR3: CASSLERGNQPQHF
DNA: TGTGCCAGCAGTTTAGAGAGGGGGAATCAGCCCCAGCATTTT

size: NA
V: TRBV28
J: TRBJ1-2
D: NA
CDR3: CASSYPGTNYGYTF
DNA: TGTGCCAGCAGTTATCCCGGGACTAACTATGGCTACACCTTC

size: few
V: TRBV9
J: TRBJ1-2
D: NA
CDR3: CASSHSTGLGGYTF
DNA: TGTGCCAGCAGCCACTCGACAGGATTGGGTGGCTACACCTTC

size: NA
V: TRBV29-1
J: TRBJ2-1
D: NA
CDR3: CSVDTGRGNEQFF
DNA: TGCAGCGTTGATACAGGGAGAGGCAATGAGCAGTTCTTC

size: NA
V: TRBV5-1
J: TRBJ2-1
D: NA
CDR3: CASSTNSANEQFF
DNA: TGCGCCAGCAGCACCAATAGCGCCAATGAGCAGTTCTTC

size: NA
V: TRBV5-5
J: TRBJ1-1
D: TRBD1
CDR3: CASSPRGTGGRDTEAFF
DNA: TGTGCCAGCAGCCCGCGAGGGACAGGGGGTAGGGACACTGAAGCTTTCTTT

size: NA
V: TRBV18
J: TRBJ1-2
D: NA
CDR3: CASSPDRNYGYTF
DNA: TGTGCCAGCTCGCCAGACAGAAACTATGGCTACACCTTC

size: few
V: TRBV5-6
J: TRBJ2-7
D: TRBD1
CDR3: CASSPLGTGGIHEQYF
DNA: TGTGCCAGCAGCCCCCTGGGGACAGGGGGAATCCACGAGCAGTACTTC

size: NA
V: TRBV5-1
J: TRBJ1-2
D: TRBD1
CDR3: CASRGTGVGYGYTF
DNA: TGCGCCAGCAGGGGGACAGGGGTTGGCTATGGCTACACCTTC

size: NA
V: TRBV30
J: TRBJ2-5
D: NA
CDR3: CASRSSTETQYF
DNA: TGTGCCTCAAGGAGCTCTACAGAGACCCAGTACTTC

size: NA
V: TRBV7-9
J: TRBJ1-1
D: NA
CDR3: CASSLLSGTEAFF
DNA: TGTGCCAGCAGTCTACTATCGGGCACTGAAGCTTTCTTT

size: NA
V: TRBV11-2
J: TRBJ2-1
D: TRBD1
CDR3: CASSPNTGGGEQFF
DNA: TGTGCCAGCAGTCCAAACACAGGGGGCGGCGAGCAGTTCTTC

size: few
V: TRBV7-2
J: TRBJ2-7
D: NA
CDR3: CASSPRTAYEQYF
DNA: TGTGCCAGCAGCCCCCGGACAGCCTACGAGCAGTACTTC

size: NA
V: TRBV19
J: TRBJ2-3
D: TRBD2
CDR3: CATSNGLAGGTDTQYF
DNA: TGTGCCACTTCGAACGGGCTAGCGGGGGGCACAGATACGCAGTATTTT

size: NA
V: TRBV28
J: TRBJ2-2
D: TRBD1
CDR3: CASSPAGQAELFF
DNA: TGTGCCAGCAGCCCCGCGGGACAGGCGGAGCTGTTTTTT

size: NA
V: TRBV9
J: TRBJ1-3
D: NA
CDR3: CASSPQAIGNTIYF
DNA: TGTGCCAGCAGCCCACAGGCGATTGGAAACACCATATATTTT

size: NA
V: TRBV6-2/TRBV6-3
J: TRBJ2-7
D: NA
CDR3: CASSYRASTGEQYF
DNA: TGTGCCAGCAGTTACAGGGCTTCGACGGGGGAGCAGTACTTC

size: once
V: TRBV19
J: TRBJ1-1
D: TRBD1
CDR3: CASSVTGVAGEAFF
DNA: TGTGCCAGTAGTGTCACAGGGGTGGCAGGTGAAGCTTTCTTT

size: few
V: TRBV7-2
J: TRBJ2-2
D: TRBD2
CDR3: CASSPLAGESGELFF
DNA: TGTGCCAGCAGCCCACTAGCGGGAGAGTCCGGGGAGCTGTTTTTT

size: NA
V: TRBV3-1/TRBV3-2
J: TRBJ2-1
D: NA
CDR3: CASSQGFFWTEVYNEQFF
DNA: TGTGCCAGCAGCCAAGGTTTTTTCTGGACAGAAGTTTACAATGAGCAGTTCTTC

size: NA
V: TRBV11-3
J: TRBJ1-1
D: NA
CDR3: CASSLGGQRDTEAFF
DNA: TGTGCCAGCAGCTTAGGGGGGCAAAGGGACACTGAAGCTTTCTTT

size: NA
V: TRBV9
J: TRBJ1-6
D: TRBD1
CDR3: CASSDRGRSPLHF
DNA: TGTGCCAGCAGCGACAGGGGGCGATCACCCCTCCACTTT

size: NA
V: TRBV9
J: TRBJ2-2
D: NA
CDR3: CASSIERTTGELFF
DNA: TGTGCCAGCAGCATCGAGCGGACCACCGGGGAGCTGTTTTTT

size: NA
V: TRBV29-1
J: TRBJ2-1
D: NA
CDR3: CSVERSPGLGEQFF
DNA: TGCAGCGTTGAAAGGTCGCCAGGGCTCGGGGAGCAGTTCTTC

size: once
V: TRBV5-1
J: TRBJ1-1
D: NA
CDR3: CASSLEVGEAFF
DNA: TGCGCCAGCAGCTTAGAAGTCGGGGAAGCTTTCTTT

size: NA
V: TRBV19
J: TRBJ1-1
D: TRBD1
CDR3: CATKPSDRGNTEAFF
DNA: TGTGCCACCAAGCCGTCGGACAGGGGGAACACTGAAGCTTTCTTT

size: NA
V: TRBV9
J: TRBJ1-2
D: TRBD1
CDR3: CASSPGAGGASFGYTF
DNA: TGTGCCAGCAGCCCCGGGGCAGGGGGCGCATCGTTCGGCTACACCTTC

size: NA
V: TRBV4-1
J: TRBJ1-1
D: NA
CDR3: CASSQGTLNTEAFF
DNA: TGCGCCAGCAGCCAGGGGACACTGAACACTGAAGCTTTCTTT

size: many
V: TRBV6-5
J: TRBJ2-2
D: NA
CDR3: CASSLLLGGELFF
DNA: TGTGCCAGCAGCCTTCTTCTAGGCGGGGAGCTGTTTTTT

size: NA
V: TRBV19
J: TRBJ1-6
D: TRBD1
CDR3: CASTMTGFWSPLHF
DNA: TGTGCCAGTACCATGACAGGGTTTTGGTCACCCCTCCACTTT

size: NA
V: TRBV2
J: TRBJ2-2
D: TRBD2
CDR3: CASGGVGTGELFF
DNA: TGTGCCAGCGGGGGGGTCGGCACCGGGGAGCTGTTTTTT